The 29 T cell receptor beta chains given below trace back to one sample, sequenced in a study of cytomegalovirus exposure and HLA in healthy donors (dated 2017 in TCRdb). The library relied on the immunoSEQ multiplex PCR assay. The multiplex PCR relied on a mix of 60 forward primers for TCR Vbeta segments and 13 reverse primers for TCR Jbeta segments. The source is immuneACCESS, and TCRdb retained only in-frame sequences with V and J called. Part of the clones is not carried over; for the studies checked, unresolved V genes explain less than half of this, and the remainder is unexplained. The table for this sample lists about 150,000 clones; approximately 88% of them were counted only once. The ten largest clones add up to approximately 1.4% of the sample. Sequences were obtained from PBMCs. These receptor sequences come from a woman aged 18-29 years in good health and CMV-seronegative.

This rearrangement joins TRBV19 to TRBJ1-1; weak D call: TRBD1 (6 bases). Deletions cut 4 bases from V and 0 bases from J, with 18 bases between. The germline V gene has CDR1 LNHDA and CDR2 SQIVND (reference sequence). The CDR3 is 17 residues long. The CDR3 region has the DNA TGTGCCAGTAGTAGGGCAACGTTCGGACAGCTGAACACTGAAGCTTTCTTT. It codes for CASSRATFGQLNTEAFF.

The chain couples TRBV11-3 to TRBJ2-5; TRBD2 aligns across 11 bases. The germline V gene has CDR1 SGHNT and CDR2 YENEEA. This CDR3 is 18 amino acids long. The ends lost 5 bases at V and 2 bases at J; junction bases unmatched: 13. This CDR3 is CASSPRIAGGPRQETQYF. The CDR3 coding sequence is TGTGCCAGCAGCCCTCGGATAGCGGGGGGGCCGAGGCAAGAGACCCAGTACTTC.

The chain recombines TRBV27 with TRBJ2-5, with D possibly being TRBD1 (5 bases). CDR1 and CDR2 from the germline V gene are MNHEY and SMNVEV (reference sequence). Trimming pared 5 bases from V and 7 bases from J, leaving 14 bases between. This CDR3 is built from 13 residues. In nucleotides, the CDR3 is TGTGCCAGCAGTCCTGGACCTACAGGGACCCAGTACTTC. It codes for CASSPGPTGTQYF.

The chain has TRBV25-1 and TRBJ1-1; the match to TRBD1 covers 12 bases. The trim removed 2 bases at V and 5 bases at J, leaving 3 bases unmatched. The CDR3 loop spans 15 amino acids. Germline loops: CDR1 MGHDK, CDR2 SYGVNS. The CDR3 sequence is CASSETGQGATEAFF. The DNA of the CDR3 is TGTGCCAGCAGTGAAACGGGACAGGGGGCTACTGAAGCTTTCTTT.

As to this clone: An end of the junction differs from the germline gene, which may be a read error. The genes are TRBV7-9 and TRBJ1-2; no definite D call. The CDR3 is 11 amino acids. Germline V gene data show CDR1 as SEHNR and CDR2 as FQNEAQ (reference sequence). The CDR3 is CSSSLEQLYTF. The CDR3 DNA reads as TGTTCCAGCAGCTTAGAACAGCTTTACACCTTC.

In DNA, the CDR3 is TGCAGCGTTGTGTGGGCTTACGAGCAGTACTTC. Translating gives CSVVWAYEQYF. The chain links TRBV29-1 to TRBJ2-7; D is uncertain. In germline, CDR1 is SQVTM, CDR2 ANQGSEA. With 4 bases removed from V and 4 bases from J, the gap between germline ends came to 8 bases. CDR3 length: 11 residues.

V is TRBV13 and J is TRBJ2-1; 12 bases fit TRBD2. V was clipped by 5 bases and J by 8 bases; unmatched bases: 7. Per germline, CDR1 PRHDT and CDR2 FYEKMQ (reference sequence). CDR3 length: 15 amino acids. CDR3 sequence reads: CASSERLAGADEQFF. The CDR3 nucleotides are TGTGCCAGCAGCGAAAGACTAGCGGGGGCCGATGAGCAGTTCTTC.

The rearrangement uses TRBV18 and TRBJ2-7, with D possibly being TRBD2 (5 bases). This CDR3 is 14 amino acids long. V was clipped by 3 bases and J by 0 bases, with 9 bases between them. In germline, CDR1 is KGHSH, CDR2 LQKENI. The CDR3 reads CASSPNGLSYEQYF. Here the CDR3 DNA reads TGTGCCAGCTCACCTAACGGACTCTCCTACGAGCAGTACTTC.

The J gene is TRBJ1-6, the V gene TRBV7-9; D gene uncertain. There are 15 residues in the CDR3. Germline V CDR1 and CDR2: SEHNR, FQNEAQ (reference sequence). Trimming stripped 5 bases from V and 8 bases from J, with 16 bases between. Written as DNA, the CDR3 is TGTGCCAGCAGCCCGCGGTCGGATTCGGATTCACCCCTCCACTTT. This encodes CASSPRSDSDSPLHF.

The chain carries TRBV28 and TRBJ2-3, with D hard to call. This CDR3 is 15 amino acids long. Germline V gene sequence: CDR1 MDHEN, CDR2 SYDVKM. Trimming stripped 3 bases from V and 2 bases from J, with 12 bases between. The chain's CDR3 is CASSLYTEDTDTQYF. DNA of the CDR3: TGTGCCAGCAGTTTGTACACAGAAGACACAGATACGCAGTATTTT.

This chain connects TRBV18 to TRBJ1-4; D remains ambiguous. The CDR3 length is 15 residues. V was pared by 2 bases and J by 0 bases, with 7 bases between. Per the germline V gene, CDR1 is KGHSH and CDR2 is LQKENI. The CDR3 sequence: CASSPGRTTNEKLFF. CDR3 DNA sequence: TGTGCCAGCTCACCAGGCAGGACAACTAATGAAAAACTGTTTTTT.

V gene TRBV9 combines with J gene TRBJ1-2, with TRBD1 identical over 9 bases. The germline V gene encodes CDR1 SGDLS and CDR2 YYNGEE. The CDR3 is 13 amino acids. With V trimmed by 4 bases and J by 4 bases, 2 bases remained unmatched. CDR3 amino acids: CASSLTGGYGYTF. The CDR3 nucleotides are TGTGCCAGCAGCTTGACAGGGGGCTATGGCTACACCTTC.

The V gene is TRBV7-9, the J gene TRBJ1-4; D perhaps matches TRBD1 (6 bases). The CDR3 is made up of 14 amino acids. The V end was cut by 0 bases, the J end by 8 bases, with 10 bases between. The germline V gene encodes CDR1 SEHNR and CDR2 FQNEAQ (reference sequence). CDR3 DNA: TGTGCCAGCAGCTTAGCGGCAGGGGTCGAAAAACTGTTTTTT. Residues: CASSLAAGVEKLFF.

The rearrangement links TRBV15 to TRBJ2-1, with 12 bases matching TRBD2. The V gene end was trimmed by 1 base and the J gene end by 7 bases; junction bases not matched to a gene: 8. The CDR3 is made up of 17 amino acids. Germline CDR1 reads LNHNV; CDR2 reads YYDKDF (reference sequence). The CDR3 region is CATSRGGGLAGGNEQFF. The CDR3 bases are TGTGCCACCAGCAGAGGCGGTGGGCTAGCGGGGGGGAATGAGCAGTTCTTC.

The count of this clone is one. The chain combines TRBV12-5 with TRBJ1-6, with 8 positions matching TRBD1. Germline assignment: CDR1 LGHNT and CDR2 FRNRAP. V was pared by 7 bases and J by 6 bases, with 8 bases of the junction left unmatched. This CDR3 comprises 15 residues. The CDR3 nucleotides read TGTGCTAGTGCCAGGTCAGGACAGGGTAATTCACCCCTCCACTTT. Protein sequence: CASARSGQGNSPLHF.

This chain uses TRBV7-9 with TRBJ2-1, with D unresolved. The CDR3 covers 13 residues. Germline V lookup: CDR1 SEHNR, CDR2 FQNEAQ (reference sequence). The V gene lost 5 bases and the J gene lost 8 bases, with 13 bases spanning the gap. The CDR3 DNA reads TGTGCCAGCAGCCTGCGATCGTCGGATGAGCAGTTCTTC. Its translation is CASSLRSSDEQFF.

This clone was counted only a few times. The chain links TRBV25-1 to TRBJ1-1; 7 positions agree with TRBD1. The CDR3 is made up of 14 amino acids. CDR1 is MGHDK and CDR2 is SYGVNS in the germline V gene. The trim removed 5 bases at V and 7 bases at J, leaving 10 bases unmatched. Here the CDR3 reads CASSPQGQLIEAFF. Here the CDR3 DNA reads TGTGCCAGCAGTCCACAGGGACAGCTTATTGAAGCTTTCTTT. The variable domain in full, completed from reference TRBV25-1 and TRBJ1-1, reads EADIYQTPRYLVIGTGKKITLECSQTMGHDKMYWYQQDPGMELHLIHYSYGVNSTEKGDLSSESTVSRIRTEHFPLTLESARPSHTSQYLCASSPQGQLIEAFFGQGTRLTVV.

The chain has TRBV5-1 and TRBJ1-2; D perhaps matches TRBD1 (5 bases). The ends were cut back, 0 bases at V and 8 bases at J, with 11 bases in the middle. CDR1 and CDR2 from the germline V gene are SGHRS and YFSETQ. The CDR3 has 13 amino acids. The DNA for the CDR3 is TGCGCCAGCAGCTTGGGGTCAGGGTTAGGCTACACCTTC. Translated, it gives CASSLGSGLGYTF.

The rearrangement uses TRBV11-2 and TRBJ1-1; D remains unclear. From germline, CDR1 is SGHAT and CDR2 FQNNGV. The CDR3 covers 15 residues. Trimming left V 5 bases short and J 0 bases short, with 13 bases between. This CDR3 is CASSLTPTMNTEAFF. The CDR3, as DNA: TGTGCCAGCAGCCTCACGCCAACTATGAACACTGAAGCTTTCTTT. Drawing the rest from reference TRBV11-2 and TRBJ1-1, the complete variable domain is EAGVAQSPRYKIIEKRQSVAFWCNPISGHATLYWYQQILGQGPKLLIQFQNNGVVDDSQLPKDRFSAERLKGVDSTLKIQPAKLEDSAVYLCASSLTPTMNTEAFFGQGTRLTVV.

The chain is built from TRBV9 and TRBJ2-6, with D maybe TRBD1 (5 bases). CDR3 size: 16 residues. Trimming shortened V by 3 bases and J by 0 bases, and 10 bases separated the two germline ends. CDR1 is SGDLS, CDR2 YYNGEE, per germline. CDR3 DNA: TGTGCCAGCAGCGCCCACAGGACCTCTGGGGCCAACGTCCTGACTTTC. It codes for CASSAHRTSGANVLTF.

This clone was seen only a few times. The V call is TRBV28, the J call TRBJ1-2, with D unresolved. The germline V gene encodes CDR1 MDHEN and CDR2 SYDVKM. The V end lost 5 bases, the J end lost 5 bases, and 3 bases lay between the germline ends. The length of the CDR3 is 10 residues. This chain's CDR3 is CASSRYGYTF. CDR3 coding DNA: TGTGCCAGCAGTCGGTATGGCTACACCTTC.

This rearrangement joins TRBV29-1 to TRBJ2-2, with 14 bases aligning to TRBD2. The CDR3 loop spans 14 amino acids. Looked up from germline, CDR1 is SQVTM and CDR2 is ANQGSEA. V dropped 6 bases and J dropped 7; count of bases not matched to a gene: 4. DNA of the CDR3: TGCAGCGTGAGGACTAGCGGGGGGATCGGGGAGCTGTTTTTT. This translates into CSVRTSGGIGELFF.

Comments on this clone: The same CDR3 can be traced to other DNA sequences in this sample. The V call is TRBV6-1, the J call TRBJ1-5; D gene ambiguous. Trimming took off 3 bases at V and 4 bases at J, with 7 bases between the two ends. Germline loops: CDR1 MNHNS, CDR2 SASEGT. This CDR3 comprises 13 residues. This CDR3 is CASSEGRNQPQHF. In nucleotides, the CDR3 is TGTGCCAGCAGTGAGGGCCGAAATCAGCCCCAGCATTTT.

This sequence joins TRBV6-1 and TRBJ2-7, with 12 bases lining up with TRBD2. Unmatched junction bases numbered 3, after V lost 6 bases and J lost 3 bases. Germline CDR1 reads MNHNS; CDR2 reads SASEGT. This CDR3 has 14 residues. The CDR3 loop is CASRPGLAGYEQYF. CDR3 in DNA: TGTGCCAGCAGGCCGGGACTAGCGGGCTACGAGCAGTACTTC.

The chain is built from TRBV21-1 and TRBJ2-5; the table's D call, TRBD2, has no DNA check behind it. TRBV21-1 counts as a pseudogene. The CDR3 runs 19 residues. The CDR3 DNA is TGTGCCAGCAGCTATTCCTCACCAGGACTAGCGGGGGTGGGGGAGACCCAGTACTTC. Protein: CASSYSSPGLAGVGETQYF.

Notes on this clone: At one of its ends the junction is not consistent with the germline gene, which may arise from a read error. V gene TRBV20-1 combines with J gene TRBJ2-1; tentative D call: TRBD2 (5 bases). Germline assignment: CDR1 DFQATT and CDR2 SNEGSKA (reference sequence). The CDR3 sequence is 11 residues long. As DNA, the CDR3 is TGCAGTGCTAATGACTACGATGAGCAGTTCTTC. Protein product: CSANDYDEQFF.

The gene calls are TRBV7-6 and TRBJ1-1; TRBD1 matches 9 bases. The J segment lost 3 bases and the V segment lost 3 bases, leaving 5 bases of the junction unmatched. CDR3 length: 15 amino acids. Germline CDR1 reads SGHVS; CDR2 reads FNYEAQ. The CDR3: CASSFGTGLHTEAFF. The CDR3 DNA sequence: TGTGCCAGCAGCTTCGGGACAGGGTTGCACACTGAAGCTTTCTTT.

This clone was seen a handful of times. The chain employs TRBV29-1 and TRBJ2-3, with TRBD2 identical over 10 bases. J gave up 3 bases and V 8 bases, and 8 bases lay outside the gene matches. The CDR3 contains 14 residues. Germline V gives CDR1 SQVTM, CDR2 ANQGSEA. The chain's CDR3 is CSSGGAGGTDTQYF. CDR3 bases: TGCAGCTCTGGAGGAGCGGGGGGGACAGATACGCAGTATTTT.

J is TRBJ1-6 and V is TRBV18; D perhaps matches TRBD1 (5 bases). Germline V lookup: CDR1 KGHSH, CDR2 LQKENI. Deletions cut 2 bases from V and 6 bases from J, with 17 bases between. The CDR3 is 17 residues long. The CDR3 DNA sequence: TGTGCCAGCTCACCATCGGACACGCTGCTGGGTAATTCACCCCTCCACTTT. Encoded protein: CASSPSDTLLGNSPLHF.